This is a list of T cell receptor beta chains from one sample in a study of T cells after yellow fever vaccination. One entry per CDR3 protein results from TCRdb running MiXCR on the 5' RACE reads. The table includes some 670,000 distinct CDR3 sequences, roughly an eighth detected once. The specimen was PBMCs, collected on the day of the yellow fever booster vaccination. The receptor source for this set is a young man who received the YFV17D yellow fever vaccine. Both conserved end residues are part of each CDR3. D genes are given only for firm matches. Size values are once, few and many counts, or a class for expanded clones, and some rows have none.

v_call	clone_size	d_call	j_call	cdr3_aa	cdr3_nt
TRBV18	NA	NA	TRBJ2-7	CASSPRRDPGSYEQYF	TGTGCCAGCTCACCAAGGCGGGACCCGGGTTCCTACGAGCAGTACTTC
TRBV12-3/TRBV12-4	few	NA	TRBJ2-1	CASSLEHLGGSYNEQFF	TGTGCCAGCAGTCTTGAACACTTAGGGGGCTCCTACAATGAGCAGTTCTTC
TRBV28	few	TRBD1	TRBJ2-1	CASSLQGNYNEQFF	TGTGCCAGCAGTCTACAGGGGAACTACAATGAGCAGTTCTTC
TRBV6-5	few	NA	TRBJ2-7	CASSYSRMVGQYF	TGTGCCAGCAGTTACTCGAGGATGGTTGGGCAGTACTTC
TRBV3-1	few	NA	TRBJ2-3	CASSLSGSIRTDTQYF	TGTGCCAGCAGCCTAAGCGGTAGCATACGCACAGATACGCAGTATTTT
TRBV7-2	few	NA	TRBJ2-1	CASSPPGPTRYNEQFF	TGTGCCAGCAGCCCACCGGGACCCACAAGGTACAATGAGCAGTTCTTC
TRBV19	NA	NA	TRBJ1-5	CASTVTGIGQPQHF	TGTGCCAGTACCGTAACAGGGATCGGTCAGCCCCAGCATTTT
TRBV11-1	NA	NA	TRBJ1-2	CASSPTGQFSLHNYGYTF	TGTGCCAGCAGCCCCACGGGGCAGTTTTCTCTTCATAACTATGGCTACACCTTC
TRBV6-2/TRBV6-3	NA	NA	TRBJ1-1	CASSYSTANTEAFF	TGTGCCAGCAGTTACTCGACAGCGAACACTGAAGCTTTCTTT
TRBV7-3	few	NA	TRBJ2-2	CASSLGGLGELFF	TGTGCCAGCAGTTTGGGGGGACTCGGGGAGCTGTTTTTT
TRBV15	NA	NA	TRBJ2-5	CATRRPAVETQYF	TGTGCCACCAGACGGCCGGCGGTTGAGACCCAGTACTTC
TRBV27	few	NA	TRBJ2-7	CASYTGGPSSYEQYF	TGTGCCAGTTATACTGGGGGACCTAGCTCCTACGAGCAGTACTTC
TRBV11-2	NA	NA	TRBJ1-1	CASRYRSTEAFF	TGTGCCAGCAGATATAGGAGCACTGAAGCTTTCTTT
TRBV11-2	NA	NA	TRBJ2-7	CASSLNGISYEQYF	TGTGCCAGCAGCTTAAATGGCATCTCCTACGAGCAGTACTTC
TRBV12-3/TRBV12-4	NA	TRBD2	TRBJ2-1	CASTAGLTYNEQFF	TGTGCCAGCACCGCGGGACTAACGTACAATGAGCAGTTCTTC
TRBV7-3	NA	TRBD2	TRBJ2-7	CASSSVRGTSGNSYEQYF	TGTGCCAGCAGTTCAGTTCGTGGGACTAGCGGGAACTCCTACGAGCAGTACTTC
TRBV18	NA	TRBD1	TRBJ2-1	CASSPGQGESNEQFF	TGTGCCAGCTCACCCGGACAGGGAGAAAGCAATGAGCAGTTCTTC
TRBV7-2	NA	NA	TRBJ2-7	CASSGGTAVGLEEQYF	TGTGCCAGCAGCGGAGGGACTGCAGTAGGGTTAGAGGAGCAGTACTTC
TRBV7-9	few	NA	TRBJ2-7	CASSLGRDNSYEQYF	TGTGCCAGCAGCTTAGGCCGGGACAACTCCTACGAGCAGTACTTC
TRBV7-9	NA	NA	TRBJ2-1	CASSLPLPRDHNEQFF	TGTGCCAGCAGCTTACCCCTACCCAGGGACCACAATGAGCAGTTCTTC
TRBV7-2	NA	NA	TRBJ2-4	CASSLYKNIQYF	TGTGCCAGCAGCTTATACAAAAACATTCAGTACTTC
TRBV7-2	few	TRBD1	TRBJ2-4	CASSKLGQGKNIQYF	TGTGCCAGCAGCAAACTGGGACAGGGAAAAAACATTCAGTACTTC
TRBV11-2	few	TRBD2	TRBJ2-7	CASSLRLAGGRYQYEQYF	TGTGCCAGCAGCTTAAGACTAGCGGGAGGACGGTACCAATACGAGCAGTACTTC
TRBV20-1	NA	TRBD2	TRBJ2-1	CSARGPGTSGGDEQFF	TGCAGTGCTAGAGGACCCGGGACTAGCGGGGGAGATGAGCAGTTCTTC
TRBV7-3	few	NA	TRBJ2-7	CASSPSRTSYEQYF	TGTGCCAGCAGCCCCTCGAGGACCTCCTACGAGCAGTACTTC
TRBV4-2	NA	NA	TRBJ2-5	CASSHPGGDETQYF	TGTGCCAGCAGCCACCCCGGGGGAGATGAGACCCAGTACTTC
TRBV5-1	many	NA	TRBJ2-2	CASRDTGELFF	TGTGCCAGCAGAGACACCGGGGAGCTGTTTTTT
TRBV5-1	many	NA	TRBJ1-1	CASTRGTEAFF	TGCGCCAGCACGAGGGGCACTGAAGCTTTCTTT
TRBV4-3	NA	NA	TRBJ2-5	CASSQAPGGGETQYF	TGCGCCAGCAGCCAAGCACCCGGGGGCGGGGAGACCCAGTACTTC
TRBV5-1	few	NA	TRBJ2-2	CASSGADTGELFF	TGCGCCAGCAGCGGTGCGGACACCGGGGAGCTGTTTTTT
TRBV7-9	few	TRBD1	TRBJ1-2	CASSFLDRAAGYTF	TGTGCCAGCAGCTTCCTCGACAGGGCCGCTGGCTACACCTTC
TRBV11-2	NA	TRBD1	TRBJ2-7	CASSPLTGVREQYF	TGTGCCAGCAGCCCCCTGACAGGGGTGCGCGAGCAGTACTTC
TRBV7-6	many	NA	TRBJ2-7	CASSPQGDEQYF	TGTGCCAGCAGCCCTCAGGGAGACGAGCAGTACTTC
TRBV28	few	TRBD2	TRBJ2-7	CASSLTASGRYEQYF	TGTGCCAGCAGTTTAACCGCTAGCGGTCGGTATGAGCAGTACTTC
TRBV29-1	few	NA	TRBJ2-5	CSVEDPVVRETQYF	TGCAGCGTTGAAGATCCGGTAGTGCGCGAGACCCAGTACTTC
TRBV14	few	NA	TRBJ2-1	CASSQPNDWSSYNEQFF	TGTGCCAGCAGCCAACCTAACGACTGGAGCTCCTACAATGAGCAGTTCTTC
TRBV5-1	NA	TRBD2	TRBJ2-5	CASSLAGGPAETQYF	TGCGCCAGCAGCTTAGCGGGAGGGCCCGCTGAGACCCAGTACTTC
TRBV4-3	many	NA	TRBJ2-3	CASSQGLRTDTQYF	TGCGCCAGCAGCCAAGGACTGAGGACAGATACGCAGTATTTT
TRBV29-1	few	NA	TRBJ2-1	CSVEAQYEQFF	TGCAGCGTTGAAGCCCAATATGAGCAGTTCTTC
TRBV5-1	few	TRBD1	TRBJ1-4	CASTGQPNEKLFF	TGCGCCAGCACGGGACAGCCTAATGAAAAACTGTTTTTT
TRBV29-1	few	TRBD2	TRBJ2-5	CSVRTEREGPRETQYF	TGCAGCGTACGTACGGAGCGGGAGGGCCCTCGAGAGACCCAGTACTTC
TRBV7-2	NA	NA	TRBJ2-2	CASSFLGRELFF	TGTGCCAGCAGCTTTTTGGGGCGGGAGCTGTTTTTT
TRBV11-2	NA	TRBD2	TRBJ2-1	CASTGTSGAYNEQFF	TGTGCCAGCACAGGGACTAGCGGGGCCTACAATGAGCAGTTCTTC
TRBV5-5	many	TRBD2	TRBJ2-1	CASSRTSDEQFF	TGTGCCAGCAGCAGGACTAGCGATGAGCAGTTCTTC
TRBV18	NA	NA	TRBJ2-1	CASSPSHYNEQFF	TGTGCCAGCTCACCATCTCACTACAATGAGCAGTTCTTC
TRBV7-2	few	TRBD2	TRBJ2-3	CASSFGLAGGLDTQYF	TGTGCCAGCAGCTTTGGACTAGCGGGAGGGTTGGATACGCAGTATTTT
TRBV5-1	many	NA	TRBJ1-6	CASSLDGSVPSPLHF	TGCGCCAGCAGCTTGGATGGCTCAGTTCCTTCACCCCTCCACTTT
TRBV9	NA	NA	TRBJ2-1	CASSVAVGVPNPLSYNEQFF	TGTGCCAGCAGCGTAGCGGTGGGAGTGCCCAATCCTCTCTCCTACAATGAGCAGTTCTTC
TRBV21-1	NA	NA	TRBJ2-7	CASSRPSGSTNEQYF	TGTGCCAGCAGCAGACCTAGCGGGAGTACGAACGAGCAGTACTTC
TRBV29-1	few	NA	TRBJ2-2	CSADRQNTGELFF	TGCAGCGCCGATCGACAGAACACCGGGGAGCTGTTTTTT
TRBV5-1	NA	NA	TRBJ1-2	CASSPGRGSGFTNYGYTF	TGCGCCAGCAGCCCCGGGAGGGGCTCGGGATTTACTAACTATGGCTACACCTTC
TRBV12-3/TRBV12-4	few	NA	TRBJ2-7	CASSLQAGAFYEQYF	TGTGCCAGCAGTTTACAAGCAGGGGCCTTCTACGAGCAGTACTTC
TRBV9	NA	TRBD2	TRBJ2-1	CASSVVGTSSPEQFF	TGTGCCAGCAGCGTAGTCGGGACTAGTTCCCCTGAGCAGTTCTTC
TRBV28	NA	NA	TRBJ2-4	CASSLRPGLIGENIQYF	TGTGCCAGCAGTTTAAGGCCGGGTCTGATTGGGGAAAACATTCAGTACTTC
TRBV21-1	few	NA	TRBJ2-7	CASSKGGGRAFEQYF	TGTGCCAGCAGCAAAGGAGGCGGGAGGGCCTTCGAGCAGTACTTC
TRBV6-2/TRBV6-3	NA	NA	TRBJ1-5	CASRRDNNSNQPQHF	TGTGCCAGCCGTCGGGACAACAATAGCAATCAGCCCCAGCATTTT
TRBV5-4	NA	NA	TRBJ2-2	CASSLDSTNTGELFF	TGTGCCAGCAGCTTGGATTCCACGAACACCGGGGAGCTGTTTTTT